This T cell receptor beta chain was profiled in a study of Graves' ophthalmopathy and Graves' hyperthyroidism. Study findings and constraints: A majority of expanded thyroid clonotypes exceeding 0.001 frequency were likewise present in blood.

Regarding this clonotype: Its cognate antigen is unknown.

The CDR3 loop spans 19 amino acids. The V segment lost 5 bases and the J segment 2 bases; nucleotides outside the gene matches: 13. Germline CDR1 reads MNHEY; CDR2 reads SVGAGI. The study amplified TCR beta CDR3 regions using RNA transcripts. An opening RT-PCR round employed HTBI primers and preceded a second-round multiplex PCR. TCRdb reanalysed the multiplex PCR reads using MiXCR and keeps one entry per CDR3 protein. The sample includes about 700,000 distinct CDR3 sequences, roughly two fifths of them seen just once. In this cohort, patients with other autoimmune diseases, uncontrolled infections, pregnancy or lactation were excluded.

This clonotype originated in an adult man with Graves' ophthalmopathy. Sequencing was carried out using peripheral blood. The V and J genes are TRBV6-5 and TRBJ2-5; 14 bases match TRBD2. The DNA for the CDR3 is TGTGCCAGCAGTCCTGCTGCCCCTAGGACTAGCGGGGGGCAAGAGACCCAGTACTTC. This translates into CASSPAAPRTSGGQETQYF.